This entry lists 18 T cell receptor beta chains sequenced from one sample in a study of T cell repertoires in cytomegalovirus infection. TCRdb ran MiXCR on the reads and lists one entry per CDR3 protein. The profile shows around 550,000 distinct CDR3 sequences, around a quarter of them singletons. The sequenced sample consisted of PBMCs. The receptors were gathered from a human donor in good health (CMV status not recorded). Some clones in this sample may be carry-over from other donors' samples.

This clonotype was recorded once. This chain links TRBV28 with TRBJ2-7; D may be TRBD1 (6 bases). CDR1 is MDHEN and CDR2 is SYDVKM in the germline V gene. There are 16 residues in the CDR3. The V end lost 5 bases, the J end lost 1 base, and 18 bases lay between the germline ends. The CDR3 bases are TGTGCCAGCAGTCTTTGGGGCGGACAGTTTTCCTACGAGCAGTACTTC. It encodes CASSLWGGQFSYEQYF. Supplemented by reference TRBV28 and TRBJ2-7, the full variable domain reads DVKVTQSSRYLVKRTGEKVFLECVQDMDHENMFWYRQDPGLGLRLIYFSYDVKMKEKGDIPEGYSVSREKKERFSLILESASTNQTSMYLCASSLWGGQFSYEQYFGPGTRLTVT.

This clonotype appeared many times. J is TRBJ2-1 and V is TRBV28, with TRBD2 matching 9 bases. CDR1 MDHEN and CDR2 SYDVKM come from the germline V gene. V gave up 9 bases and J gave up 8 bases; unmatched junction bases: 14. The CDR3 consists of 15 residues. CDR3 residues: CASSISAGGPHEQFF. As DNA, the CDR3 is TGTGCCAGTAGTATTAGTGCGGGAGGGCCCCATGAGCAGTTCTTC.

This clonotype was picked up a small number of times. This rearrangement joins TRBV6-5 to TRBJ2-3, with D tentatively TRBD2 (6 bases). This CDR3 region has 16 residues. In germline, CDR1 is MNHEY, CDR2 SVGAGI. Trimming removed 2 bases at V and 1 base at J, with 13 bases between. The CDR3 spells CASSYRSGLGTDTQYF. The CDR3, as DNA: TGTGCCAGCAGTTACCGGAGCGGGTTAGGCACAGATACGCAGTATTTT.

V is TRBV6-5 and J is TRBJ2-3; TRBD1 agrees at 7 bases. The CDR3 has 13 amino acids. The trim removed 2 bases at V and 4 bases at J, leaving 0 bases unmatched. Germline V gene data show CDR1 as MNHEY and CDR2 as SVGAGI. CDR3 nucleotide sequence: TGTGCCAGCAGTTACAGGGGGCCAGATACGCAGTATTTT. Protein: CASSYRGPDTQYF.

This clonotype has ten or more counts. The chain recombines TRBV7-2 with TRBJ1-2; D is uncertain. Deletions cut 0 bases from V and 7 bases from J, with 15 bases between. From germline, CDR1 is SGHTA and CDR2 FQGNSA. The CDR3 is 15 amino acids. CDR3 DNA sequence: TGTGCCAGCAGCTTAGCGCTCGCTAGCACCACTGGCTACACCTTC. Translation: CASSLALASTTGYTF.

DNA for the CDR3: TGTGCCAGCAGGCTAGCGGGCCATTCCTACAATGAGCAGTTCTTC. This translates into CASRLAGHSYNEQFF. The rearrangement joins TRBV5-4 to TRBJ2-1; 8 nucleotides match TRBD2. CDR1 and CDR2 from the germline V gene are SGHNT and YYREEE (reference sequence). J gave up 1 base and V 5 bases, and 5 bases lay outside the gene matches. CDR3 length: 15 amino acids.

The chain couples TRBV5-5 to TRBJ1-2; a possible D gene is TRBD1 (6 bases). The CDR3 totals 15 residues. Germline loops: CDR1 SGHKS, CDR2 YYEKEE (reference sequence). Trimming took off 1 base at V and 1 base at J, with 11 bases between the two ends. For the CDR3, the DNA is TGTGCCAGCAGCTTGTACAGGGAAGGTAACTATGGCTACACCTTC. Protein sequence: CASSLYREGNYGYTF.

This clonotype was recorded at least ten times. The rearrangement links TRBV7-2 to TRBJ1-1; 8 positions agree with TRBD1. Germline loops: CDR1 SGHTA, CDR2 FQGNSA. CDR3 size: 13 residues. The trim removed 5 bases at V and 5 bases at J, leaving 4 bases unmatched. DNA of the CDR3: TGTGCCAGCAGCCGACAGGGGAGTACTGAAGCTTTCTTT. Amino acids: CASSRQGSTEAFF.

This clonotype was seen repeatedly, ten times or more. This chain links TRBV7-2 with TRBJ2-2; the D gene is possibly TRBD1 (6 bases). V lost 5 bases to trimming and J lost 3 bases, with 13 bases between them. This CDR3 is built from 15 residues. CDR1 is SGHTA, CDR2 FQGNSA, per germline. The DNA of the CDR3 is TGTGCCAGCAGCCTCGGGACACTCTACACCGGGGAGCTGTTTTTT. Protein: CASSLGTLYTGELFF.

In nucleotides, the CDR3 is TGTGCCAGTAGTCTCGATTCGGGGGGTAGCACAGATACGCAGTATTTT. Translated: CASSLDSGGSTDTQYF. V usage is TRBV19 and J usage is TRBJ2-3; 7 bases are a match to TRBD2. CDR3 size: 16 residues. Germline values: CDR1 LNHDA, CDR2 SQIVND (reference sequence). V shed 5 bases and J 0 bases; nucleotides not matched to a gene: 8.

This chain joins TRBV5-3 and TRBJ1-4; D gene unclear. TRBV5-3 is designated an ORF whose function remains uncertain. There are 14 residues in the CDR3. CDR3 sequence (DNA): TGTGTCACGGGCAGAGCGGCAACTAATGAAAAACTGTTTTTT. Encoded protein: CVTGRAATNEKLFF.

The chain carries TRBV5-4 and TRBJ1-4; D unresolved. Germline-derived CDR1 and CDR2 are SGHNT and YYREEE (reference sequence). There are 13 residues in the CDR3. Trimming removed 2 bases at V and 11 bases at J, with 13 bases between. This CDR3 reads CASSLSQEDKLFF. CDR3 DNA sequence: TGTGCCAGCAGCTTATCTCAGGAGGATAAACTGTTTTTT.

The rearrangement uses TRBV6-8 and TRBJ1-6; TRBD1 might be the D (5 bases). V shed 8 bases and J shed 0 bases, with 17 bases lying between them. Germline values: CDR1 MNHGY, CDR2 SAAAGT. This CDR3 comprises 17 residues. The CDR3 coding sequence is TGTGCCAGCTCAACGGGACGGGGAAGCTCCTATAATTCACCCCTCCACTTT. Amino acid sequence: CASSTGRGSSYNSPLHF.

This clonotype was seen only a few times. The genes are TRBV25-1 and TRBJ2-1, with D perhaps TRBD1 or TRBD2 (7 bases each). Trimming took off 0 bases at V and 0 bases at J, with 12 bases between the two ends. This CDR3 contains 17 residues. Germline CDR1 and CDR2: MGHDK and SYGVNS. The CDR3 DNA reads TGTGCCAGCAGTGAATATCGGGGGGACAGCTCCTACAATGAGCAGTTCTTC. It encodes CASSEYRGDSSYNEQFF.

This clonotype appeared many times. This chain connects TRBV7-2 to TRBJ2-1; 9 bases match TRBD1. V lost 5 bases and J lost 10; bases outside the gene matches: 9. This CDR3 is built from 14 residues. CDR1 SGHTA and CDR2 FQGNSA come from the germline V gene. CDR3 amino acids: CASSPGQGSEEQFF. In DNA, the CDR3 is TGTGCCAGCAGCCCCGGACAGGGGTCAGAGGAGCAGTTCTTC.

This clonotype has at least ten counts. The chain carries TRBV7-3 and TRBJ2-1; D might be TRBD1 (5 bases). V lost 5 bases to trimming and J lost 8 bases, with 16 bases between them. This CDR3 region has 14 residues. Germline CDR1 is SGHTA and CDR2 is FQGTGA. This CDR3 is CASSLSSRAHEQFF. The CDR3 coding sequence is TGTGCCAGCAGCCTCAGTTCCAGGGCCCATGAGCAGTTCTTC.

The chain employs TRBV7-9 and TRBJ2-2; D is undetermined. The CDR3 extends over 16 amino acids. The V end lost 3 bases, the J end lost 2 bases, and 13 bases lay between the germline ends. CDR1 is SEHNR, CDR2 FQNEAQ, per germline (reference sequence). The CDR3 loop is CASSFYSGGNTGELFF. In nucleotides, the CDR3 is TGTGCCAGCAGCTTTTACAGTGGTGGTAACACCGGGGAGCTGTTTTTT.

This clonotype was seen only a few times. V and J are TRBV5-5 and TRBJ2-7; a possible D gene is TRBD1 (5 bases). Germline-derived CDR1 and CDR2 are SGHKS and YYEKEE (reference sequence). CDR3 length: 15 amino acids. The germline V and J ends were trimmed by 2 bases and 3 bases, with 15 bases remaining between them. The CDR3 DNA reads TGTGCCAGCAGCTTAGGGGCGGACACCCTCTACGAGCAGTACTTC. Its translation: CASSLGADTLYEQYF.